The following is a T cell receptor (beta chain) sequence with its context. Its antigen is currently unknown. Measured with immunoSEQ multiplex PCR; TCRdb has only the in-frame clones, and not every one. This sample carries about 99,000 clones, under 90% of them seen once, and the ten largest clones take around 3%. The V end lost 4 bases, the J end lost 2 bases, and 0 bases lay between the germline ends. The CDR3 spans 10 residues. Per germline, CDR1 SGHAT and CDR2 FQNNGV. These data are taken from a study of T cell clones after liver transplantation. At the level of the study: TCRbeta sequencing after a pre-transplant mixed lymphocyte reaction identified graft-donor-reactive clones, later tracked in post-transplant blood.

Study-level findings and limits: Compared with third party-reactive sequences, donor-reactive ones declined more, independent of withdrawal success.

The receptor comes from a human patient who received a liver transplant. The T cells may partly be graft donor cells. The chain employs TRBV11-2 and TRBJ2-7; D uncertain. This material consisted of CD4+ T cells from blood, taken about 50 months after liver transplant. Written as DNA, the CDR3 is TGTGCCAGCAGCTCCTACGAGCAGTACTTC. It is translated as CASSSYEQYF.